Described below is a single T cell receptor beta chain sequence and its context. What it binds is unknown. This sample stems from a study of cytomegalovirus exposure and HLA in healthy donors. Regarding the study as a whole: 150 or so TCR beta chains were listed as cytomegalovirus-associated. Using a false discovery rate of 0.05, a later analysis showed that fewer than 20,000 TCR beta sequences were associated with HLA alleles. Common viral pathogens were later found to be apparently linked to several of the most significant clusters. In a later analysis, a missense DCLRE1C variant was linked to TCR beta V- and J-gene trimming.

Germline CDR1 reads SGHRS; CDR2 reads YFSETQ. With 0 bases removed from V and 6 bases from J, the gap between germline ends came to 7 bases. The CDR3 extends over 13 amino acids. A multiplex PCR was run with 60 Vbeta primers and 13 Jbeta primers. Measured with immunoSEQ multiplex PCR; TCRdb has only the in-frame clones, and not every one. The sample comprises 100,000 or so clones, around 85% of which are singletons, and 6% to 8% rests with the top ten. The receptor was derived from a man aged 25-40 years in good health and CMV-seropositive. The chain joins TRBV5-1 to TRBJ2-1, with a tentative D call TRBD1 (5 bases). Sequencing was done on a sample of PBMCs. The CDR3 protein is CASSLAQGNEQFF. DNA of the CDR3: TGCGCCAGCAGCTTGGCCCAGGGCAATGAGCAGTTCTTC.